The TCR beta chain under discussion was sequenced for a study of cytomegalovirus exposure and HLA in healthy donors. V was clipped by 6 bases and J by 1 base; unmatched bases: 5. CDR1 SGDLS and CDR2 YYNGEE come from the germline V gene. The CDR3 covers 14 residues. 13 Jbeta primers and 60 Vbeta primers were used for the PCR. Profiled with immunoSEQ multiplex PCR; TCRdb holds only in-frame clones, not every one. This table holds 75,000 or so clones, around four fifths found once. The sequence was obtained from a woman in her 30s in good health and CMV-seropositive. V and J are TRBV9 and TRBJ1-1; 8 positions agree with TRBD1. The sample consisted of PBMCs. The CDR3 spells CASTRQGTNTEAFF. DNA for the CDR3: TGTGCCAGCACTCGACAGGGGACGAACACTGAAGCTTTCTTT.